This T cell receptor (beta chain) originates from a study of T-cell memory formation after mild COVID-19 listed by TCRdb under 2021. About the study as a whole: TCR sequence clusters from the two donors were largely donor specific. In two donors, T-cell clones that expanded and contracted after mild COVID-19 were tracked by sequencing TCRalpha and TCRbeta repertoires over time. Two young, previously healthy adult volunteers made up the cohort, one male and one female. Overall results and qualifications from the work: Contracting CD4+ clones turned up mainly in the CM and EM memory subsets, whereas EMRA was where CD8+ clones were enriched. Some responding clones were found in pre-infection memory, which suggests that pre-existing cross-reactive memory T cells took part in the SARS-CoV-2 response. Whether the second-wave clones peaking on day 37 were SARS-CoV-2 specific was not confirmed. The study included only a couple of mild cases, and larger cohorts that include severe cases with pre-infection samples were judged to be necessary. Clones that contracted from day 15 to 85 showed balanced CD4/CD8 phenotypes, whereas a second wave of clones that expanded from day 15 to 37 leaned towards CD4+.

The sequencing machine was an Illumina NovaSeq 6000. TCRalpha and TCRbeta cDNA libraries were constructed by 5'RACE with constant-segment primers, with sample barcodes and unique molecular identifiers being introduced. RNA was extracted from every sample with Trizol reagent. Libraries were amplified in two PCR steps, with a second sample barcode and Illumina TruSeq adapters added in the second step. The libraries were sequenced on an Illumina NovaSeq using 2 x 150 bp paired-end reads. The study's own analysis went as follows. With migec v1.2.7, reads were demultiplexed and then collapsed into UMI-guided consensus sequences. Using mixcr v2.1.11, UMI consensuses were aligned to TRA and TRB V and J templates and then assembled into clonotypes. Expanded or contracted clonotypes were those called significant by both edgeR and NoisET, with noise models trained on biological replicates. For edgeR calls, a false discovery rate-adjusted p below 0.01 and a log2 fold-change threshold of 1 were applied. As an exploratory analysis of dynamics, max-normalized trajectories of the 1000 most abundant clonotypes were examined with PCA combined with hierarchical clustering. Each responding clone was given a CD4 or CD8 phenotype based on the CD4+ and CD8+ repertoires, which had been sequenced separately. Clones were called with MiXCR by TCRdb after fastp trimmed the public reads at Q25, and only in-frame beta chains were retained. When rows share a CDR3 protein, they turn into one entry using the most common DNA and genes. The V and J calls come from TCRdb's annotation, not from the publication. Present in this sample are some 150,000 distinct CDR3 sequences, roughly 19% of which were seen just once. Jointly, the top ten make up 2% to 2.5% of the sample.

Ficoll-Paque density gradient centrifugation was used to isolate PBMCs. A few counts support this clonotype. The clone's antigen remains unknown. No qualities accompany the bases; no much larger clone lies one base away. The TCR originated in an adult woman who had mild COVID-19 (a few samples of this study predate the infection). The sample titles of this study are shuffled in the database, so cell type and time point are left out; the donor was told from shared clones. Specimen: PBMCs or a T cell subset sorted from them (not recorded which).

CDR3 protein: CASSLGGVGSGGGETQYF. At the DNA level, the sequence is TGCGCCAGCAGCTTAGGAGGAGTAGGTAGCGGTGGCGGGGAGACCCAGTACTTC. This chain is built from TRBV5-1 and TRBJ2-5; D gene: possibly TRBD2, on 6 matching bases. The CDR3 starts with the cysteine, ends with the phenylalanine, and has 18 residues. Only the CDR3 region is kept as DNA, spanning 54 bases read in frame from base 1. Per the germline V gene, SGHRS is the CDR1 and YFSETQ is the CDR2. The trim is 2 bases for V and 5 bases for J, with a gap of 25 bases between the germline ends.